This is a list of T cell receptor beta chains from one sample in a study of blood T cell repertoires in COVID-19. Assay: immunoSEQ multiplex PCR; the TCRdb copy retains only in-frame clones and omits some. Of 200,000 to 250,000 clones in the sample, 80% to 90% were seen once. The specimen sequenced was PBMCs or T cells enriched from blood (not recorded which). All receptors derive from a man aged 25 to 40 who had recovered from COVID-19. Each CDR3 is given with its conserved first and last residue. A D gene is named only where the DNA matches it firmly. Size values are once, few and many counts, or a class for expanded clones, and some rows have none.

cdr3_nt	cdr3_aa	clone_size	j_call	v_call	d_call
TGCGCCAGCAGCTACGGGGGGACTAGCGGGAGCGCCCCCCAAGAGACCCAGTACTTC	CASSYGGTSGSAPQETQYF	NA	TRBJ2-5	TRBV5-1	TRBD2
TGTGCCAGCAGCCGCCTCGATCCCCAGGGAAAACTGTTTTTT	CASSRLDPQGKLFF	NA	TRBJ1-4	TRBV6-5	NA
TGTGCCAGCAGGAGAGGATCGGGCACAGATACGCAGTATTTT	CASRRGSGTDTQYF	NA	TRBJ2-3	TRBV6-5	NA
TGTGCCAGCAGCTTCTTAGCGGGGGGGCTATACAATGAGCAGTTCTTC	CASSFLAGGLYNEQFF	NA	TRBJ2-1	TRBV9	TRBD2
TGTGCCAGCAGTCGACTAGCGGGAGGGTTGTATGAGCAGTTCTTC	CASSRLAGGLYEQFF	once	TRBJ2-1	TRBV27	TRBD2
TGCGCCAGCAGCCTTGACAGGGGGCAGACTGAAGCTTTCTTT	CASSLDRGQTEAFF	NA	TRBJ1-1	TRBV4-1	TRBD1
TGTGCCAGCGGGGGACAGGGCACTACTCAGCCCCAGCATTTT	CASGGQGTTQPQHF	NA	TRBJ1-5	TRBV2	TRBD1
TGTGCCATCAGCGCCAGGGGACAGGGGCTCCCAGATACGCAGTATTTT	CAISARGQGLPDTQYF	once	TRBJ2-3	TRBV10-3	TRBD1
TGCAGTGCGAGAGTCGCGGATGAGCAGTTCTTC	CSARVADEQFF	NA	TRBJ2-1	TRBV20-1	NA
TGTGCCAGCAGCTTAAGGCAGGGTACTAATCAGCCCCAGCATTTT	CASSLRQGTNQPQHF	NA	TRBJ1-5	TRBV5-5	NA
TGTGCCAGCAGTGAACCCCGGGGACAGGGGGCGCAAGATACGCAGTATTTT	CASSEPRGQGAQDTQYF	NA	TRBJ2-3	TRBV25-1	TRBD1
TGTGCCAGTAGTACGACAGGGCGGACCCGACAGCCCCAGCATTTT	CASSTTGRTRQPQHF	NA	TRBJ1-5	TRBV19	TRBD1
TGTGCCAGCACCAAAAAGGCTAGACTGAGCTCCTACGAGCAGTACTTC	CASTKKARLSSYEQYF	once	TRBJ2-7	TRBV2	NA
TGTGCCAGCAGCTCTACACAGGGGACCACGGAAGCTTTCTTT	CASSSTQGTTEAFF	NA	TRBJ1-1	TRBV7-8	TRBD1
TGTGCCAGCAGGGCAGGGTTGTGGCCTGTGACCTATGGCTACACCTTC	CASRAGLWPVTYGYTF	NA	TRBJ1-2	TRBV28	NA
TGTGCCAGCAGCTTAGTAGACAATGAGCAGTTCTTC	CASSLVDNEQFF	NA	TRBJ2-1	TRBV11-3	NA
TGTGCCAGCAGCCAGGACAGGGAGGACGAGCAGTACTTC	CASSQDREDEQYF	NA	TRBJ2-7	TRBV14	TRBD1
TGCGCCAGCAGCTTGGGAACATGGAGTGAGACCCAGTACTTC	CASSLGTWSETQYF	few	TRBJ2-5	TRBV5-1	NA
TGTGCCAGCTCACCGAACAGGATCACAGATACGCAGTATTTT	CASSPNRITDTQYF	NA	TRBJ2-3	TRBV18	NA
TGTGCCTGGAGTAAGAGCGGAAGTACGCAGTATTTT	CAWSKSGSTQYF	NA	TRBJ2-3	TRBV30	NA
TGTGCCTGGAAAGGCGGCGGGAGGGCCGGCTCCTACAATGAGCAGTTCTTC	CAWKGGGRAGSYNEQFF	NA	TRBJ2-1	TRBV30	TRBD2
TGCGCCAGCAGCCAGAGCCGGGGGGCCAATAATGAAGCTTTCTTT	CASSQSRGANNEAFF	NA	TRBJ1-1	TRBV4-3	NA
TGTGCCAGCACCACATCATGGAGCGGGGAGCTGTTTTTT	CASTTSWSGELFF	NA	TRBJ2-2	TRBV27	NA
TGTGCCAGCAGCTTTAGCGGGAGAGGCGTAGATACGCAGTATTTT	CASSFSGRGVDTQYF	NA	TRBJ2-3	TRBV7-8	TRBD2
TGTGCCAGCAGCGCCTGGACACGCACAGATACGCAGTATTTT	CASSAWTRTDTQYF	NA	TRBJ2-3	TRBV9	NA
TGTGCCAGCAGCAAAAACAGGGTTGACGGATCACCCCTCCACTTT	CASSKNRVDGSPLHF	NA	TRBJ1-6	TRBV5-4	NA
TGTGCCAGCAGCAAAACAGGGGGCGCTAGCGACGAGCAGTACTTC	CASSKTGGASDEQYF	NA	TRBJ2-7	TRBV11-2	TRBD1
TGTGCCAGCAGCCGACAGGGAGACACTGAAGCTTTCTTT	CASSRQGDTEAFF	NA	TRBJ1-1	TRBV28	TRBD1
TGTGCCACCAGGGATCCATATGGCTACACCTTC	CATRDPYGYTF	once	TRBJ1-2	TRBV24-1	NA
TGTGCCAGCTCACCACCGGGTACAGGGGGGAACTACGAGCAGTACTTC	CASSPPGTGGNYEQYF	NA	TRBJ2-7	TRBV18	TRBD1
TGTGCCAGCAGGCAACACAGGGGGGGGACTGAAGCTTTCTTT	CASRQHRGGTEAFF	NA	TRBJ1-1	TRBV28	TRBD1
TGTGCCACCAGCAGAGAAGCGGCTTCTTACGAGCAGTACTTC	CATSREAASYEQYF	NA	TRBJ2-7	TRBV15	NA
TGTGCCAGCAGCCCGGGGGGCCTAGCGGGATTCTACGAGCAGTACTTC	CASSPGGLAGFYEQYF	NA	TRBJ2-7	TRBV5-4	TRBD2
TGTGCCAGCAGCCCCCCCAGCAATGAGCAGTTCTTC	CASSPPSNEQFF	NA	TRBJ2-1	TRBV5-5	NA
TGTGCCAGCAGCCCTGGGACTAGCGGAGAGACCCAGTACTTC	CASSPGTSGETQYF	once	TRBJ2-5	TRBV3-1/TRBV3-2	TRBD2
TGTGCCAGCAGCGCGGGGCTAGCGGGAGTAGAATACGAGCAGTACTTC	CASSAGLAGVEYEQYF	NA	TRBJ2-7	TRBV2	TRBD2
TGCGCCAGCAGCAGTAGCGGGGGAAACTACGAGCAGTACTTC	CASSSSGGNYEQYF	NA	TRBJ2-7	TRBV5-1	TRBD2
TGTGCCACCAAAGCGGGAGGCCCCTACGAGCAGTACTTC	CATKAGGPYEQYF	NA	TRBJ2-7	TRBV28	TRBD2
TGTGCCAGAAAACAGGGGCCTTATGGCTACACCTTC	CARKQGPYGYTF	NA	TRBJ1-2	TRBV2	TRBD1
TGTGCCAGTAGTGGCTCTCAGGGGACCCAGTACTTC	CASSGSQGTQYF	NA	TRBJ2-5	TRBV19	NA
TGTGCCAGCAGCTTAGTATTTTCTCGGTACGGGCAGAGGGACACTGAAGCTTTCTTT	CASSLVFSRYGQRDTEAFF	NA	TRBJ1-1	TRBV11-2	NA
TGTGCCAGCAGCTCGGACAGGGTGAAGGGATATTCACCCCTCCACTTT	CASSSDRVKGYSPLHF	NA	TRBJ1-6	TRBV11-1	TRBD1
TGTGCCAGCAGCCCAGGGACAGGGAACACCGGGGAGCTGTTTTTT	CASSPGTGNTGELFF	many	TRBJ2-2	TRBV9	TRBD1
TGCAGCGTTAGAGGTTCGGTGAGCGGGAACTCCTACGAGCAGTACTTC	CSVRGSVSGNSYEQYF	NA	TRBJ2-7	TRBV29-1	TRBD2